Below are 24 T cell receptor beta chains sequenced from a single sample in a study of blood T cell repertoires in COVID-19. Produced via immunoSEQ multiplex PCR; TCRdb's table is partial and in-frame only. Here the sample spans some 250,000 clones, about nine tenths being singletons. Sequencing input: peripheral blood. The receptors come from a man in his fifties or sixties with acute or convalescent COVID-19.

This clone was recorded only once. The chain uses TRBV6-2 or TRBV6-3 and TRBJ2-1, with 7 bases identical to TRBD1. The CDR3 runs to 16 residues. Germline V gene lookup returns CDR1 MNHEY and CDR2 SVGEGT. Trimming took 5 bases from V and 3 from J; bases not matched to a gene: 10. DNA for the CDR3: TGTGCCAGCAGTCCAATCCACCGGGACAGCTACAATGAGCAGTTCTTC. Translated: CASSPIHRDSYNEQFF.

This sequence joins TRBV19 and TRBJ2-1, with D possibly TRBD2 on 5 matching bases. CDR1 and CDR2 (germline): LNHDA, SQIVND (reference sequence). This CDR3 is 13 amino acids long. Trimming stripped 6 bases from V and 4 bases from J, with 10 bases between. The CDR3 region is CASRRDLYNEQFF. The DNA of the CDR3 is TGTGCCAGTAGACGGGATCTATACAATGAGCAGTTCTTC.

The chain uses TRBV24-1 and TRBJ1-1, with no clear D. CDR3 length: 13 amino acids. Germline CDR1 reads KGHDR; CDR2 reads SFDVKD. V lost 4 bases and J lost 2, with 7 bases in between. Written as DNA, the CDR3 is TGTGCCACCAGTGACCTATCCAACACTGAAGCTTTCTTT. Translation gives CATSDLSNTEAFF.

V and J are TRBV2 and TRBJ2-1, with TRBD2 matching 12 bases. Germline trimming cut 6 bases from V and 5 bases from J; bases unmatched to any gene: 8. The CDR3 loop spans 16 amino acids. CDR1 SNHLY and CDR2 FYNNEI come from the germline V gene. CDR3 coding DNA: TGTGCCAGCAGCCTGGGACTAGCGGGTTGGAACAATGAGCAGTTCTTC. It specifies CASSLGLAGWNNEQFF.

The V and J genes are TRBV10-3 and TRBJ1-3; 7 positions agree with TRBD1. Per germline, CDR1 ENHRY and CDR2 SYGVKD. V lost 4 bases, J lost 4 bases, and 4 bases stayed unmatched. This CDR3 has 14 amino acids. The CDR3 protein is CAISADREGNTIYF. The CDR3 coding sequence is TGTGCCATCAGTGCTGACAGGGAGGGAAACACCATATATTTT.

On this clone itself: The same CDR3 is also encoded by other DNA sequences in this sample. The rearrangement uses TRBV28 and TRBJ2-5; 7 bases map to TRBD1. Unmatched junction bases numbered 1, after V lost 2 bases and J lost 4 bases. This CDR3 has 13 residues. Germline V gene sequence: CDR1 MDHEN, CDR2 SYDVKM. In DNA form, the CDR3 reads TGTGCCAGCAGTTTAAACAGGGGAGAGACCCAGTACTTC. This sequence encodes CASSLNRGETQYF.

The CDR3 nucleotides read TGTGCCAGGTACGGAGGGTGGAAGTCGAAAGAGACCCAGTACTTC. Translating it yields CARYGGWKSKETQYF. The rearrangement links TRBV6-5 to TRBJ2-5; TRBD2 might be the D (6 bases). The CDR3 length is 15 residues. V lost 9 bases, J lost 3 bases, and 20 bases lay in between. The germline V gene has CDR1 MNHEY and CDR2 SVGAGI.

The rearrangement uses TRBV6-6 and TRBJ1-2; D unclear. There are 14 residues in the CDR3. Deletions cut 3 bases from V and 8 bases from J, with 16 bases between. The germline V gene has CDR1 MNHNY and CDR2 SVGAGI (reference sequence). In nucleotides, the CDR3 is TGTGCCAGCAGTTATCAAGAGGGAGGAAACGGCTACACCTTC. Translated, it gives CASSYQEGGNGYTF.

The chain employs TRBV1 and TRBJ2-2; TRBD1, as called in the table, went unchecked against the DNA. TRBV1 is shown as a pseudogene. The CDR3 runs to 16 residues. The CDR3 bases are TGCACCAGCAGCCAAGATCAGCGACAGTCCACCGGGGAGCTGTTTTTT. Amino acids: CTSSQDQRQSTGELFF.

V gene TRBV20-1 combines with J gene TRBJ1-1, with D hard to call. Germline V gene lookup returns CDR1 DFQATT and CDR2 SNEGSKA (reference sequence). Trimming pared 3 bases from V and 1 base from J, leaving 9 bases between. The CDR3 loop spans 13 amino acids. The CDR3 region is CSASFTANTEAFF. The CDR3 nucleotides are TGCAGTGCTAGTTTTACAGCGAACACTGAAGCTTTCTTT.

The rearrangement links TRBV10-3 to TRBJ2-1, with 7 bases lining up with TRBD2. Trimming at V came to 6 bases and at J to 9 bases, leaving 8 bases not matched to a gene. The CDR3 has 13 residues. The V gene's germline CDR1 is ENHRY and CDR2 SYGVKD. CDR3 sequence reads: CAIRKGRESEQFF. The CDR3 nucleotides read TGTGCCATCAGAAAGGGGCGGGAGAGTGAGCAGTTCTTC.

This clone occurred a few times. V and J are TRBV11-1 and TRBJ2-1; D possibly corresponds to TRBD1 (6 bases). The length of the CDR3 is 13 residues. V was trimmed by 5 bases and J by 11 bases, leaving 16 bases between them. Per germline, CDR1 SGHAT and CDR2 FQDESV (reference sequence). CDR3 sequence (DNA): TGTGCCAGCAGCGATCCCCCCGGGACACAGCAGTTCTTC. Protein sequence: CASSDPPGTQQFF.

CDR3: CASSFSQAWGTEAFF. The DNA for the CDR3 is TGTGCCAGCAGTTTTTCACAGGCCTGGGGCACTGAAGCTTTCTTT. V gene TRBV27 combines with J gene TRBJ1-1, with a tentative D call TRBD1 (5 bases). The CDR3 has 15 residues. The germline V gene encodes CDR1 MNHEY and CDR2 SMNVEV (reference sequence). V lost 3 bases and J lost 4, with 15 bases in between.

The CDR3 loop is CASSGRLAGGGQTDTQYF. The CDR3 DNA is TGTGCCAGCAGTGGCAGACTAGCGGGAGGAGGGCAGACAGATACGCAGTATTTT. This sequence joins TRBV6-2 or TRBV6-3 and TRBJ2-3, with 13 bases identical to TRBD2. This CDR3 region has 18 residues. V was pared by 5 bases and J by 3 bases, with 11 bases of the junction left unmatched. From germline, CDR1 is MNHEY and CDR2 SVGEGT.

The V gene is TRBV28, the J gene TRBJ1-6; D uncertain. Germline V gene lookup returns CDR1 MDHEN and CDR2 SYDVKM. V gave up 6 bases and J gave up 6 bases, with 12 bases separating them. CDR3 length: 14 residues. CDR3 residues: CASSLGVVNSPLHF. In DNA form, the CDR3 reads TGTGCCAGCAGCCTAGGTGTGGTTAATTCACCCCTCCACTTT.

V and J are TRBV19 and TRBJ2-1; 7 bases agree with TRBD2. Trimming took 6 bases from V and 9 from J; bases not matched to a gene: 8. CDR3 size: 13 residues. Per the germline V gene, CDR1 is LNHDA and CDR2 is SQIVND (reference sequence). CDR3 sequence: CASSPGLPGEQFF. The CDR3 bases are TGTGCCAGTAGCCCGGGACTACCGGGTGAGCAGTTCTTC.

V is TRBV5-5 and J is TRBJ1-3; D gene unclear. The V gene lost 3 bases and the J gene lost 2 bases, with 12 bases spanning the gap. The CDR3 is made up of 15 amino acids. In germline, CDR1 is SGHKS, CDR2 YYEKEE (reference sequence). Here the CDR3 reads CASSSATSAGNTIYF. The CDR3 DNA follows: TGTGCCAGCAGCTCTGCGACTAGCGCTGGAAACACCATATATTTT. Full variable domain (missing parts from reference TRBV5-5 and TRBJ1-3): DAGVTQSPTHLIKTRGQQVTLRCSPISGHKSVSWYQQVLGQGPQFIFQYYEKEERGRGNFPDRFSARQFPNYSSELNVNALLLGDSALYLCASSSATSAGNTIYFGEGSWLTVV.

This clone was seen a handful of times. The rearrangement uses TRBV5-5 and TRBJ2-5; D is unresolved. The V end was cut by 0 bases, the J end by 1 base, with 7 bases between. The V gene's germline CDR1 is SGHKS and CDR2 YYEKEE (reference sequence). The CDR3 length is 14 residues. CDR3 DNA sequence: TGTGCCAGCAGCTTGGCAGTCACCCAAGAGACCCAGTACTTC. This translates into CASSLAVTQETQYF.

This chain connects TRBV21-1 to TRBJ2-4; the D call of TRBD1 is as the table states it, not checked on the DNA. TRBV21-1 is assigned pseudogene status. The CDR3 has 19 residues. CDR3 protein: CASSKKGRGNPQAKNIQYF. DNA for the CDR3: TGTGCCAGCAGCAAAAAGGGCAGGGGTAATCCTCAAGCCAAAAACATTCAGTACTTC.

The J gene is TRBJ2-1, the V gene TRBV2; 8 nucleotides line up with TRBD1. Germline-derived CDR1 and CDR2 are SNHLY and FYNNEI. V gave up 7 bases and J gave up 4 bases; unmatched junction bases: 3. This CDR3 spans 13 amino acids. CDR3 coding DNA: TGTGCCAGCAAGGGACAGGTATACAATGAGCAGTTCTTC. Its translation is CASKGQVYNEQFF.

The chain uses TRBV10-3 and TRBJ2-3, with TRBD1 matching over 10 bases. Germline CDR1 and CDR2: ENHRY and SYGVKD. V dropped 2 bases and J dropped 11; count of bases not matched to a gene: 7. The length of the CDR3 is 14 residues. In DNA form, the CDR3 reads TGTGCCATCAGTGAGGCGACAGGGGGCGAGAGGCAGTATTTT. It yields the protein CAISEATGGERQYF.

The rearrangement joins TRBV6-5 to TRBJ1-5, with D possibly matching TRBD1 (5 bases). Germline values: CDR1 MNHEY, CDR2 SVGAGI. CDR3 length: 13 amino acids. V was trimmed by 6 bases and J by 9 bases, leaving 15 bases between them. In DNA form, the CDR3 reads TGTGCCAGCAGCCGAGAAGGGGTTGGGCCCCAGCATTTT. As protein: CASSREGVGPQHF.

The genes are TRBV9 and TRBJ2-2; TRBD2 matches at 10 bases. The trim removed 0 bases at V and 4 bases at J, leaving 3 bases unmatched. Germline values: CDR1 SGDLS, CDR2 YYNGEE. The CDR3 runs to 16 residues. The CDR3 region is CASSVVAGGSTGELFF. For the CDR3, the DNA is TGTGCCAGCAGCGTAGTAGCGGGAGGATCCACCGGGGAGCTGTTTTTT.

The chain combines TRBV6-5 with TRBJ1-2; 7 positions match TRBD1. With 4 bases clipped from V and 2 bases from J, the junction kept 7 bases outside the gene matches. CDR1 MNHEY and CDR2 SVGAGI come from the germline V gene. The CDR3 totals 15 residues. CDR3 in DNA: TGTGCCAGCAGTTCTCCCGGGACAGCGAACTATGGCTACACCTTC. It translates to CASSSPGTANYGYTF.